This T cell receptor beta chain came from a study of prognosis after radiotherapy for stage I lung cancer. This clonotype was recorded many times. Genomic DNA was subjected to two-round multiplex PCR for amplification of TCR beta CDR3. The first round of PCR was done with primers that matched each TRBV and TRBJ gene. From the multiplex PCR reads, TCRdb called clonotypes with MiXCR, one entry per CDR3 protein. The repertoire includes over 50,000 distinct CDR3 sequences, about 37% of them detected once, and 9.2% sits in the top ten. This material consisted of PBMCs, taken before or after stereotactic body radiation therapy (not recorded which). The sequence was obtained from a donor of 50 years or more with non-small cell lung cancer.

The DNA of the CDR3 is TGTGCCAGCAGCCAGACGGGGGCACCGGGTCAGCCCCAGCATTTT. This translates into CASSQTGAPGQPQHF. V and J are TRBV12-3 or TRBV12-4 and TRBJ1-5; D may be TRBD1 (6 bases). There are 15 residues in the CDR3. V dropped 6 bases and J dropped 6 bases, with 18 bases sitting between them.